The 7 T cell receptor beta chains below were found in one sample sequenced in a study of cytomegalovirus exposure and HLA in healthy donors. This PCR relied on a set of 60 Vbeta primers and 13 Jbeta primers. Only in-frame clones appear in the TCRdb table, and some are missing; sequencing was by immunoSEQ multiplex PCR. The sample lists around 78,000 clones, about 60% occurring once. The sequenced sample was PBMCs. All receptors come from a man aged 25 to 40 in good health and CMV-seropositive.

CDR3 region: CASSLVGGVETQYF. CDR3 nucleotide sequence: TGCGCCAGCAGCTTGGTAGGGGGCGTTGAGACCCAGTACTTC. V and J are TRBV5-1 and TRBJ2-5; 7 bases align to TRBD1. V trimming: 0 bases; J trimming: 5 bases; junction bases outside the gene matches: 4. In germline, CDR1 is SGHRS, CDR2 YFSETQ. The CDR3 spans 14 residues.

The chain carries TRBV30 and TRBJ1-1; the D is unclear. The V end lost 1 base, the J end lost 2 bases, and 8 bases lay between the germline ends. Germline V gives CDR1 GTSNPN, CDR2 SVGIG (reference sequence). This CDR3 has 13 amino acids. CDR3 sequence (DNA): TGTGCCTGGAGTGAAGGAGTAAACACTGAAGCTTTCTTT. It translates to CAWSEGVNTEAFF.

This chain links TRBV13 with TRBJ1-2; the match to TRBD1 covers 9 bases. Unmatched junction bases numbered 8, after V lost 4 bases and J lost 2 bases. This CDR3 has 16 amino acids. The germline V gene encodes CDR1 PRHDT and CDR2 FYEKMQ (reference sequence). The CDR3: CASSSATGTGNYGYTF. In DNA form, the CDR3 reads TGTGCCAGCAGCTCGGCTACCGGGACAGGGAACTATGGCTACACCTTC. Full variable domain (rest looked up from reference TRBV13 and TRBJ1-2): AAGVIQSPRHLIKEKRETATLKCYPIPRHDTVYWYQQGPGQDPQFLISFYEKMQSDKGSIPDRFSAQQFSDYHSELNMSSLELGDSALYFCASSSATGTGNYGYTFGSGTRLTVV.

CDR3 DNA sequence: TGTGCCAGCAGTCTTTTCGAGCAGTACTTC. Its protein product is CASSLFEQYF. This chain joins TRBV6-1 and TRBJ2-7; D gene ambiguous. The germline gives CDR1 MNHNS, CDR2 SASEGT. Trimming removed 5 bases from V and 6 bases from J, with 5 bases in between. The CDR3 spans 10 residues.

Here the CDR3 reads CASSPSLTGGLAGNTIYF. The CDR3 nucleotides read TGTGCCAGCTCCCCAAGTCTGACAGGGGGGCTCGCCGGCAACACCATATATTTT. This chain links TRBV18 with TRBJ1-3; 9 bases match TRBD1. V lost 6 bases and J lost 7; bases outside the gene matches: 19. Germline V CDR1 and CDR2: KGHSH, LQKENI. The CDR3 covers 18 residues.

The chain carries TRBV4-3 and TRBJ1-5; TRBD1 matches 7 bases. The V gene's germline CDR1 is LGHNA and CDR2 YSLEER. The CDR3 consists of 16 residues. J gave up 2 bases and V 0 bases, and 4 bases lay outside the gene matches. The CDR3 DNA reads as TGCGCCAGCAGCCAAGATTTCGACAGGGGCAATCAGCCCCAGCATTTT. Protein: CASSQDFDRGNQPQHF.

CDR3: CASSLRAQGLYGYTF. The CDR3, as DNA: TGTGCCAGCAGCTTAAGGGCACAGGGGTTGTATGGCTACACCTTC. The chain employs TRBV7-9 and TRBJ1-2, with TRBD1 matching 7 bases. The V gene's germline CDR1 is SEHNR and CDR2 FQNEAQ (reference sequence). J was trimmed by 5 bases and V by 2 bases; bases with no gene match: 8. CDR3 length: 15 amino acids. Supplemented by reference TRBV7-9 and TRBJ1-2, the full variable domain reads DTGVSQNPRHKITKRGQNVTFRCDPISEHNRLYWYRQTLGQGPEFLTYFQNEAQLEKSRLLSDRFSAERPKGSFSTLEIQRTEQGDSAMYLCASSLRAQGLYGYTFGSGTRLTVV.